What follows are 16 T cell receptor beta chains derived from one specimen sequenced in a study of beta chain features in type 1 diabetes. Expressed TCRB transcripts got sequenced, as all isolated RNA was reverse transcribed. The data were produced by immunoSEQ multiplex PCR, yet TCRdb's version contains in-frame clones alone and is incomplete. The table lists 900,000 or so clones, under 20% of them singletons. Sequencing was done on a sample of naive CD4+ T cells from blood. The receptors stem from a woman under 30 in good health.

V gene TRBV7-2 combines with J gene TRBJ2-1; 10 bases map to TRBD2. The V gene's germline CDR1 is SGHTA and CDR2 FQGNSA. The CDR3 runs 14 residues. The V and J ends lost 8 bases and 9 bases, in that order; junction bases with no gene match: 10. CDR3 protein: CASRRLAGAIEQFF. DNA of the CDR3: TGTGCCAGCCGACGTCTAGCGGGAGCAATTGAGCAGTTCTTC.

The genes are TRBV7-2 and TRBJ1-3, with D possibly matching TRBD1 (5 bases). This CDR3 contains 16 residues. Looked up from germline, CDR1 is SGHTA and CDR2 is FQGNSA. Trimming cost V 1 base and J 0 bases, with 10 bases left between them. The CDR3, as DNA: TGTGCCAGCAGCTTAGGACAGCCTGCCTCTGGAAACACCATATATTTT. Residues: CASSLGQPASGNTIYF.

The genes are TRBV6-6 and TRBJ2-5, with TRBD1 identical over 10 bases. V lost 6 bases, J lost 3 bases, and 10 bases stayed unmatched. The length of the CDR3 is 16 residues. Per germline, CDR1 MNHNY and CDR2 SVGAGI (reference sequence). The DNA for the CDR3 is TGTGCCAGCAGGTTGCATTCCGGGACAGGGGAAGAGACCCAGTACTTC. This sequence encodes CASRLHSGTGEETQYF.

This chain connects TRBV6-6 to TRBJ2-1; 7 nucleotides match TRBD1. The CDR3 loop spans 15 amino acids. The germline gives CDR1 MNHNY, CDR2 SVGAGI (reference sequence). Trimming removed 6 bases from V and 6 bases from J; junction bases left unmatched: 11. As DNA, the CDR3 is TGTGCCAGCAGCACTTCCGACAGGGACGGCAATGAGCAGTTCTTC. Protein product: CASSTSDRDGNEQFF.

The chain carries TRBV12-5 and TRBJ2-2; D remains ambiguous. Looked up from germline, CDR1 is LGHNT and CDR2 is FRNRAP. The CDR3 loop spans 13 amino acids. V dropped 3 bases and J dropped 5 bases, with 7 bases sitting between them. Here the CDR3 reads CASGFWGTGELFF. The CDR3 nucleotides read TGTGCTAGTGGTTTTTGGGGTACCGGGGAGCTGTTTTTT.

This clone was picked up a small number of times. DNA of the CDR3: TGTGCCAGCAGGGGGCAGGGCCCCACAGATACGCAGTATTTT. Residues: CASRGQGPTDTQYF. The J gene is TRBJ2-3, the V gene TRBV7-6; a weak D match, TRBD1 (5 bases). V was trimmed by 6 bases and J by 2 bases, leaving 12 bases between them. The CDR3 consists of 14 residues. Germline lookup yields CDR1 SGHVS and CDR2 FNYEAQ.

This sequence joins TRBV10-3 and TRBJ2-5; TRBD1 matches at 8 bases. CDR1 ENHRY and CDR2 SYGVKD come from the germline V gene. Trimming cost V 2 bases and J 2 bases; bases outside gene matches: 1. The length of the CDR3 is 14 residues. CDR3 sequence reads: CAISETGGQETQYF. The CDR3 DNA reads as TGTGCCATCAGTGAGACAGGGGGGCAAGAGACCCAGTACTTC.

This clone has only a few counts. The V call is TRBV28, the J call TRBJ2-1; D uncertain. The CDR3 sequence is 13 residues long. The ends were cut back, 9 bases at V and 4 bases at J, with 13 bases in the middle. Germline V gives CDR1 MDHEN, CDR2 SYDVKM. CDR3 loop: CASTTIPYNEQFF. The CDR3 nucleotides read TGTGCCAGTACCACGATACCATACAATGAGCAGTTCTTC. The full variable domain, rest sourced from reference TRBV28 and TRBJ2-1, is DVKVTQSSRYLVKRTGEKVFLECVQDMDHENMFWYRQDPGLGLRLIYFSYDVKMKEKGDIPEGYSVSREKKERFSLILESASTNQTSMYLCASTTIPYNEQFFGPGTRLTVL.

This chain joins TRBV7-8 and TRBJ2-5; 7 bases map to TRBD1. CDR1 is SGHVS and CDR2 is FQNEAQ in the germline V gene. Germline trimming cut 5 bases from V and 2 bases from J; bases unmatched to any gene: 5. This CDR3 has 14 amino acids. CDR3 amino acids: CASSIDRAQETQYF. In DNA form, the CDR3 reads TGTGCCAGCAGCATTGACAGGGCTCAAGAGACCCAGTACTTC.

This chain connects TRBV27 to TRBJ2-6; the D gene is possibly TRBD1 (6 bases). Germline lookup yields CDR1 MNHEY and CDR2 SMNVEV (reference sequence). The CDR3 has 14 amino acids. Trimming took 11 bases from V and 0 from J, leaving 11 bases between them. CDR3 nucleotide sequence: TGTGCCTCCAGACAGGACTCTGGGGCCAACGTCCTGACTTTC. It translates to CASRQDSGANVLTF.

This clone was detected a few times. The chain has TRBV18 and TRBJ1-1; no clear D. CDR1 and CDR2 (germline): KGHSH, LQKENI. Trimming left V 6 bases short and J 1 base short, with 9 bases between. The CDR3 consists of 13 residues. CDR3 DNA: TGTGCCAGCTCTCTGGGAAAGAACACTGAAGCTTTCTTT. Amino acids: CASSLGKNTEAFF.

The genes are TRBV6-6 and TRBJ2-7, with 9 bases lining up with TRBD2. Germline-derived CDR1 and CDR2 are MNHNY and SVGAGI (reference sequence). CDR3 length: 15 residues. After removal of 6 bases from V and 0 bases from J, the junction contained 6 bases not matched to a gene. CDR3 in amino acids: CASRPSSGGSYEQYF. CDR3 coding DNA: TGTGCCAGCAGACCAAGTAGCGGGGGCTCCTACGAGCAGTACTTC.

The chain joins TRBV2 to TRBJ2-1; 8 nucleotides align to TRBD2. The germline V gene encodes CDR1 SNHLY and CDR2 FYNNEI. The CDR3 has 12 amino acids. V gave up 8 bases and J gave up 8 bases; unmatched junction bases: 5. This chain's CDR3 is CASQRELDEQFF. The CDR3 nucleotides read TGTGCCAGCCAGCGGGAGTTGGATGAGCAGTTCTTC.

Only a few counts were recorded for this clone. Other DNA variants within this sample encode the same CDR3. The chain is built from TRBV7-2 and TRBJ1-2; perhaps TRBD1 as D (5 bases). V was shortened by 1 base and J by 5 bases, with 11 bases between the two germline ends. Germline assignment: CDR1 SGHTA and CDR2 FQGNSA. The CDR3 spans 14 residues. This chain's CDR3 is CASSLVPGVYGYTF. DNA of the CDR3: TGTGCCAGCAGCTTAGTGCCGGGGGTTTATGGCTACACCTTC.

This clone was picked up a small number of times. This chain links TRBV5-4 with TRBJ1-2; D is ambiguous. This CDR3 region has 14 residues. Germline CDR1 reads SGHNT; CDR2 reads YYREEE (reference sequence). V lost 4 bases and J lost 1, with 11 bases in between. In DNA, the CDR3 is TGTGCCAGCAGCAAGAGACCGAGTAACTATGGCTACACCTTC. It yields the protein CASSKRPSNYGYTF.

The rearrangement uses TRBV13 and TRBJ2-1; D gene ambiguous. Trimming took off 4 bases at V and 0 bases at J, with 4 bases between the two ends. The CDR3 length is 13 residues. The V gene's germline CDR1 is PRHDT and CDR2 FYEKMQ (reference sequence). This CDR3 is CASSYISYNEQFF. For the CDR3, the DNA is TGTGCCAGCAGCTATATCTCCTACAATGAGCAGTTCTTC.